This TCR beta chain originates from a study of CXCR3-negative and CXCR3-positive naive CD8 T cells. Study-level findings and limits: More hydrophobic TRB CDR3s were found in CXCR3-positive naive cells than in CXCR3-negative naive cells.

The CDR3 runs to 13 residues. The germline V gene encodes CDR1 DFQATT and CDR2 SNEGSKA (reference sequence). Carrying UMI labels, the TRB cDNA libraries were prepared through 5' RACE. With the 5' RACE reads reprocessed, TCRdb shows one record per CDR3 protein and no DNA. The listing records tens of thousands of distinct CDR3 sequences. To note about this clonotype: Its antigen is undetermined.

Specimen: naive CXCR3+ CD8+ T cells from blood. Subset specified: CD45RO-CCR7+CD27+CD95- naive CD8+ T cells expressing CXCR3 (TNR3+). The chain recombines TRBV20-1 with TRBJ2-7; no DNA is available, so the TRBD1 call from TCRdb remains unchecked. The TCR comes from a human donor in good health. Some clones in this sample may be carry-over from other donors' samples. CDR3 sequence: CSARGVNNYEQYF.